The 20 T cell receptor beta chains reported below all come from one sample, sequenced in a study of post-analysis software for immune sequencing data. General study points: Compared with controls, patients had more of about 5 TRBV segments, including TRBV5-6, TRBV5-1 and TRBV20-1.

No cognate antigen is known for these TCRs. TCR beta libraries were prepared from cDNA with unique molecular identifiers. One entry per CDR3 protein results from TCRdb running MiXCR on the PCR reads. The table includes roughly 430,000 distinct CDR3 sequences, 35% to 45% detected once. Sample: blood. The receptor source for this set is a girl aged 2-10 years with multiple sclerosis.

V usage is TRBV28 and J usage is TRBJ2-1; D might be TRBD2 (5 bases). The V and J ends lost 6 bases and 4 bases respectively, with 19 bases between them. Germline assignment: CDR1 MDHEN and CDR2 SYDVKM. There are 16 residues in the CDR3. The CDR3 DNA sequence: TGTGCCAGCAGAAACAGCTACGGGGAAAGATACAATGAGCAGTTCTTC. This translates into CASRNSYGERYNEQFF. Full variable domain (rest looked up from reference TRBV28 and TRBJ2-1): DVKVTQSSRYLVKRTGEKVFLECVQDMDHENMFWYRQDPGLGLRLIYFSYDVKMKEKGDIPEGYSVSREKKERFSLILESASTNQTSMYLCASRNSYGERYNEQFFGPGTRLTVL.

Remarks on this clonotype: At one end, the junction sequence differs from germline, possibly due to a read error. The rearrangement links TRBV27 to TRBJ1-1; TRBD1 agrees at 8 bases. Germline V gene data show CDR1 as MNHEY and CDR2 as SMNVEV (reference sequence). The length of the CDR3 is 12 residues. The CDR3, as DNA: TGTGTCAGCAGTTCCGTAACAGGGGGAGCTTTCTTT. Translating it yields CVSSSVTGGAFF.

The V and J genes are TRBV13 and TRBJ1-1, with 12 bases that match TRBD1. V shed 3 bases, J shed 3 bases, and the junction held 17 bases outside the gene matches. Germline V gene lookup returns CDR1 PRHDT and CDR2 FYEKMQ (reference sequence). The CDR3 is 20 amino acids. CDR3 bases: TGTGCCAGCAGCTTCCGGCCTCTATGGGACAGGGGGCGGTCGGACACTGAAGCTTTCTTT. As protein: CASSFRPLWDRGRSDTEAFF.

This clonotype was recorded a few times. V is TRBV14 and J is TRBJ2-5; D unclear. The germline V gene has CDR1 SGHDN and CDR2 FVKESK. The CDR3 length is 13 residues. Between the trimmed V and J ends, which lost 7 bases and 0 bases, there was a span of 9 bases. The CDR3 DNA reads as TGTGCCAGCAAACCACCGAACCAAGAGACCCAGTACTTC. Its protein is CASKPPNQETQYF.

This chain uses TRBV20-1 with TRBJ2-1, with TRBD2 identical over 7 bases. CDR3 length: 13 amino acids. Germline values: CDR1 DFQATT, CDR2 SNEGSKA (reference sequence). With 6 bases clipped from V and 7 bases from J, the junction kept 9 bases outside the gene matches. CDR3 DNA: TGCAGTGCCCCGGCTAGCGGTGGAAATGAGCAGTTCTTC. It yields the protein CSAPASGGNEQFF.

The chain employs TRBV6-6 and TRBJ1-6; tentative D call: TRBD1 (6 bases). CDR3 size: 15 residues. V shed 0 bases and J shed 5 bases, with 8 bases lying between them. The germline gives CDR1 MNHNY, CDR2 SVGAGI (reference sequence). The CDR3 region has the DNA TGTGCCAGCAGTTACTCAAACAGGGATAATTCACCCCTCCACTTT. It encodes CASSYSNRDNSPLHF.

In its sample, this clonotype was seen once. The CDR3 bases are TGTGCCTGGAGTTCCCTAGGGGGACGCACAGATACGCAGTATTTT. It encodes CAWSSLGGRTDTQYF. The chain has TRBV30 and TRBJ2-3; a possible D gene is TRBD1 (6 bases). This CDR3 has 15 residues. Germline V gene data show CDR1 as GTSNPN and CDR2 as SVGIG (reference sequence). Trimming stripped 2 bases from V and 1 base from J, with 13 bases between.

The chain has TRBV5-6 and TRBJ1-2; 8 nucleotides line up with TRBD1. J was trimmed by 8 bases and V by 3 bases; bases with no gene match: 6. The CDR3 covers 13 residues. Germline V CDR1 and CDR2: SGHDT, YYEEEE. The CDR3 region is CASSSGQGSGYTF. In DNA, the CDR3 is TGTGCCAGCAGCTCAGGACAGGGAAGCGGCTACACCTTC.

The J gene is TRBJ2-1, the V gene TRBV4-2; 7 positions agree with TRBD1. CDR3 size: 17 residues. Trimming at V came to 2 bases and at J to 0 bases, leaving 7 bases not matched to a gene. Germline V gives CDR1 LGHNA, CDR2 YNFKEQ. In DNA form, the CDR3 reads TGTGCCAGCAGCCAAACGGGACAGTTGAGCTCCTACAATGAGCAGTTCTTC. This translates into CASSQTGQLSSYNEQFF.

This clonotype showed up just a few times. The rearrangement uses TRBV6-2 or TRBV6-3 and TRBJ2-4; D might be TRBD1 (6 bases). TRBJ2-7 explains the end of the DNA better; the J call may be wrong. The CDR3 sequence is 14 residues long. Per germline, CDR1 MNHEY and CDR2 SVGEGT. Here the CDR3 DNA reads TGTGCCAGCATTTCCGGGACAATGGTCCACGAGCAGTACTTC. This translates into CASISGTMVHEQYF.

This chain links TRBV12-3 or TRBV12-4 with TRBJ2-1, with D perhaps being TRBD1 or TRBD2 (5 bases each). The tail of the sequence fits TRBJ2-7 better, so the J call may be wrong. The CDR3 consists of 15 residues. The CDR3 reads CASSFLGVAYNEQYF. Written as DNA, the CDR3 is TGTGCCAGCAGTTTCTTGGGGGTCGCCTACAATGAGCAGTACTTC.

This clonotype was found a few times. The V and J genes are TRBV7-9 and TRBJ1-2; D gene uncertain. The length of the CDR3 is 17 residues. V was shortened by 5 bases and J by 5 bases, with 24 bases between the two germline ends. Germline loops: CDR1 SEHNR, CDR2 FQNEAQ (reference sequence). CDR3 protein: CASSPPSWVELRYGYTF. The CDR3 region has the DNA TGTGCCAGCAGCCCCCCTTCTTGGGTCGAGCTACGGTATGGCTACACCTTC.

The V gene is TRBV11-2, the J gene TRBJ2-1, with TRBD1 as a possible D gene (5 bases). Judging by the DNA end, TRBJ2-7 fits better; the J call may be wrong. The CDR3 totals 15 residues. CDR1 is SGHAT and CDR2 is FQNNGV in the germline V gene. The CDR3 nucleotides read TGTGCCAGCAGCTTATTTGGTGCAGGGTACAATGAGCAGTACTTC. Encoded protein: CASSLFGAGYNEQYF.

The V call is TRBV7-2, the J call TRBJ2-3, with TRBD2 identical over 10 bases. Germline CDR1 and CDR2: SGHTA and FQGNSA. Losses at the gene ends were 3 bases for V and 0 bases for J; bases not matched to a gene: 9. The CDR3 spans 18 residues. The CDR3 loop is CASSLNLLAGESTDTQYF. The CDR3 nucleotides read TGTGCCAGCAGCTTGAATCTGCTAGCGGGAGAAAGCACAGATACGCAGTATTTT.

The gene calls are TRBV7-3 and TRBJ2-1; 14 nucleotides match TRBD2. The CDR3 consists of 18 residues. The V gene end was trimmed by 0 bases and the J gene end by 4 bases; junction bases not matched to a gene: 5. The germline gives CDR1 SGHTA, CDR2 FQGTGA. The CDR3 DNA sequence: TGTGCCAGCAGCTTAACGGGGACTAGCGGGGGCCTATACAATGAGCAGTTCTTC. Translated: CASSLTGTSGGLYNEQFF.

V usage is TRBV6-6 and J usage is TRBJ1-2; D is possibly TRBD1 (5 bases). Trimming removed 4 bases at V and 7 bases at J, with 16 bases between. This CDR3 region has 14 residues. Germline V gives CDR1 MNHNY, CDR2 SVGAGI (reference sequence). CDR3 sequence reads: CASSSFGDLAGYTF. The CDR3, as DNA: TGTGCCAGCAGTTCTTTTGGGGACCTCGCTGGCTACACCTTC.

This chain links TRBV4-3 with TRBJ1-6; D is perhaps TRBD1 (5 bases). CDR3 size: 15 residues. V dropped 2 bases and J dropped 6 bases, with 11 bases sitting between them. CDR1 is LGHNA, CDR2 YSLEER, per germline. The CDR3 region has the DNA TGCGCCAGCAGCCAACGGTCGGGGGTTAATTCACCCCTCCACTTT. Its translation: CASSQRSGVNSPLHF.

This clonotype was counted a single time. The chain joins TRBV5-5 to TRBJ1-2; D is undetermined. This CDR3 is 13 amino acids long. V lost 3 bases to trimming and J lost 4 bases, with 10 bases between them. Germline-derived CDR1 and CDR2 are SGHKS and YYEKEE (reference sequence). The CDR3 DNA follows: TGTGCCAGCAGCTCACGGTCCGGCTATGGCTACACCTTC. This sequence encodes CASSSRSGYGYTF.

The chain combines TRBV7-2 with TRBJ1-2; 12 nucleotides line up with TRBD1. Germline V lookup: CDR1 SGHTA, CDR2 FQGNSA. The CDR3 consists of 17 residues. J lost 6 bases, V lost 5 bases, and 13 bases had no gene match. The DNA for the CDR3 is TGTGCCAGCAGCCATAAGGGACAGGGGGCGGAATCGGATGGCTACACCTTC. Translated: CASSHKGQGAESDGYTF.

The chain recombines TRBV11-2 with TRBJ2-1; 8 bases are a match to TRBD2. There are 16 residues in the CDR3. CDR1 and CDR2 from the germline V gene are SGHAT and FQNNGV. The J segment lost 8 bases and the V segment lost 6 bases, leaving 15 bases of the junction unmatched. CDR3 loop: CASSFPGGGPVDEQFF. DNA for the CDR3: TGTGCCAGCAGTTTTCCTGGCGGGGGGCCAGTTGATGAGCAGTTCTTC.